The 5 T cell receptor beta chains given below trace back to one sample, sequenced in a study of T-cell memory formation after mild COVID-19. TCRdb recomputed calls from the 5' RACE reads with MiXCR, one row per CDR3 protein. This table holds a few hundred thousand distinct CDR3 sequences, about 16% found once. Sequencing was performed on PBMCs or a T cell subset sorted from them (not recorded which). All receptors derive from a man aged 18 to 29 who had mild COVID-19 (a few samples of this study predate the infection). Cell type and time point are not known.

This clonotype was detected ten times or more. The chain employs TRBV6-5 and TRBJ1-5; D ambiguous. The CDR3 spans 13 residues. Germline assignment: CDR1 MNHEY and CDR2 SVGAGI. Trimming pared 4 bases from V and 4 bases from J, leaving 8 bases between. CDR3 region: CASSLRANQPQHF. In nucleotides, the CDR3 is TGTGCCAGCAGTTTGAGGGCTAATCAGCCCCAGCATTTT.

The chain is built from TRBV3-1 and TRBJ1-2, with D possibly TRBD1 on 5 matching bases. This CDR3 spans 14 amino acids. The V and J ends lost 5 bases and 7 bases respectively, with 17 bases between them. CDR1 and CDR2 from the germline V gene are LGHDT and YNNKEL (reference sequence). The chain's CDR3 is CASSFTGPDSGYTF. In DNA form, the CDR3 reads TGTGCCAGCAGCTTTACGGGACCTGACTCTGGCTACACCTTC.

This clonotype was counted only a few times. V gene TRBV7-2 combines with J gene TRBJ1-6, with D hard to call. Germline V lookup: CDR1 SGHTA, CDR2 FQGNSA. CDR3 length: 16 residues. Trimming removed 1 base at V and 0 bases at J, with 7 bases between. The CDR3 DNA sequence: TGTGCCAGCAGCTTAGATCAGAGCTCCTATAATTCACCCCTCCACTTT. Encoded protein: CASSLDQSSYNSPLHF.

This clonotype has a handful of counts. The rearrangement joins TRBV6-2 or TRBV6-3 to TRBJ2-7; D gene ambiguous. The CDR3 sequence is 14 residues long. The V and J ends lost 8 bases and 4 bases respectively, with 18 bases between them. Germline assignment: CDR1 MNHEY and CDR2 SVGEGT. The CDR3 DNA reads TGTGCCAGCCATAGGGCGACATCGAATTACGAGCAGTACGTC. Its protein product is CASHRATSNYEQYV.

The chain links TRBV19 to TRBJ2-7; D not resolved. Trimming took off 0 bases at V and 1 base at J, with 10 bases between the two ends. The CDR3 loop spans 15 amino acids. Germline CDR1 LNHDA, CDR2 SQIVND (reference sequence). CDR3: CASSIERRGSYEQYF. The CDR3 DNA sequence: TGTGCCAGTAGTATAGAAAGGCGCGGATCCTACGAGCAGTACTTC.